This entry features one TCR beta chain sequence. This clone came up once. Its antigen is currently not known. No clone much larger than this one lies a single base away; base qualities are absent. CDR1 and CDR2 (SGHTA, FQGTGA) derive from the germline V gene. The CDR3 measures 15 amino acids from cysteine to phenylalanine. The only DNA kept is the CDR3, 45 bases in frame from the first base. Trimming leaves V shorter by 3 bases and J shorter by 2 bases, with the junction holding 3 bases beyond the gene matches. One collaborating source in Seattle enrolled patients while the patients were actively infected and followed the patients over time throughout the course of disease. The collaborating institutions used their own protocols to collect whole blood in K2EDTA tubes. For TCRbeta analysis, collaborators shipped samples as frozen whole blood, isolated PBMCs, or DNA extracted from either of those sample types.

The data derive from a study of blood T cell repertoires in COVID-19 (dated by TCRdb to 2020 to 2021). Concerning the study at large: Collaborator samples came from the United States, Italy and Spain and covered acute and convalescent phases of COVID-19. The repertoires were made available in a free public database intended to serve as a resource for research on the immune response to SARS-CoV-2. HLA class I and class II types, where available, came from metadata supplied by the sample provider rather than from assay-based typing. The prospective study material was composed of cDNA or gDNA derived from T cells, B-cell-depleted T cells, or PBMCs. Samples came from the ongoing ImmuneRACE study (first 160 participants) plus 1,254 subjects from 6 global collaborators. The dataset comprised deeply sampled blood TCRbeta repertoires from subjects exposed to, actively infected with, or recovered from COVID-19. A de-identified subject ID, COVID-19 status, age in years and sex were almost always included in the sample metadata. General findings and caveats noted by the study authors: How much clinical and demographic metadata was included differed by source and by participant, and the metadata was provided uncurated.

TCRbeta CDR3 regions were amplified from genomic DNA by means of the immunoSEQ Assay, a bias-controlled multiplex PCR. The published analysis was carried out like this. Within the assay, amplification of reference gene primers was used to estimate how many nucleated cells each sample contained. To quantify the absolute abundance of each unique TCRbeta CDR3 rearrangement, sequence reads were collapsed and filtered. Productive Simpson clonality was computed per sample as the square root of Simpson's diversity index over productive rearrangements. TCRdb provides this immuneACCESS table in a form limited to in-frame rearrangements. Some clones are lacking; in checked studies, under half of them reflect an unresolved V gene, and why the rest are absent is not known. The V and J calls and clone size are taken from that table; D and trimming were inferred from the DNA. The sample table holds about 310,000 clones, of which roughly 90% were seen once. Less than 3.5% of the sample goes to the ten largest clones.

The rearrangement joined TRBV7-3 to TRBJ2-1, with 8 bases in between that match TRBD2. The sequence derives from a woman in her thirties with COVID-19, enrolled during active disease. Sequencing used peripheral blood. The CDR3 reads CASSFNSGTYNEQFF. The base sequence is TGTGCCAGCAGCTTTAATAGCGGGACCTACAATGAGCAGTTCTTC.